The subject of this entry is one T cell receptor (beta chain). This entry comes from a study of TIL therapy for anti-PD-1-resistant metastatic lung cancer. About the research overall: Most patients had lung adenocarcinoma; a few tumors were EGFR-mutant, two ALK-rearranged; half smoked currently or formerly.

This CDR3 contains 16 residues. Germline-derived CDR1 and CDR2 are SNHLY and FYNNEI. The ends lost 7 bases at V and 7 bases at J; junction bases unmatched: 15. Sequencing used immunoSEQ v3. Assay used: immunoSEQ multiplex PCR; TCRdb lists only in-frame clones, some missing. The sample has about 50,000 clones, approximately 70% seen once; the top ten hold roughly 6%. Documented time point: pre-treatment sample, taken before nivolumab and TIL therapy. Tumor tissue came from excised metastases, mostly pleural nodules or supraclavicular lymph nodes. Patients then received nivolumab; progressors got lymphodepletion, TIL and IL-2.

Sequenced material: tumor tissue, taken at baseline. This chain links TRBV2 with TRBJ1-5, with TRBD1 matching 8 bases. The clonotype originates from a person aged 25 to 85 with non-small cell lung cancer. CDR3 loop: CASTPRGPGGGQPQHF. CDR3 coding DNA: TGTGCCAGCACCCCACGGGGGCCAGGGGGCGGACAGCCCCAGCATTTT.